Listed below are T cell receptor beta chains from one sample, sequenced in a study of CD8+CD57+ T cells in acquired aplastic anemia. TCRdb itself ran the reads through MiXCR, one entry per CDR3 protein. This sample has 150,000 to 200,000 distinct CDR3 sequences, with about three fifths found just once. Material for sequencing was sorted CD4+, CD8+, or CD8+CD57+ T cells (not recorded which) from PBMCs. The receptors derive from a human donor in good health. The CDR3 runs from the conserved cysteine through the conserved F or W. D genes are given only for firm matches. For some rows the clone size is stated as once, few or many, or as a class when expanded; others skip it.

>NA|TRBV7-8|TRBJ2-1|NA
TGTGCCAGCAGCTCTTTACTCTCAGGGGGGGATGAGCAGTTCTTC
CASSSLLSGGDEQFF
>TRBD2|TRBV15|TRBJ2-7|NA
TGTGCCACCAGCAGCCGGGAGGTTGTCAACGAGCAGTACTTC
CATSSREVVNEQYF
>TRBD2|TRBV4-1|TRBJ2-5|NA
TGCGCCAGCAGCCTAAGGCCGCGGGGGATCGGGGAGACCCAGTACTTC
CASSLRPRGIGETQYF
>NA|TRBV12-5|TRBJ2-5|many
TGTGCTAGTGGTTTGCCCACTCAACTAGGGCCCAAAGAGACCCAGTACTTC
CASGLPTQLGPKETQYF
>NA|TRBV9|TRBJ1-2|NA
TGTGCCAGCAGCCCGGCCAGTTTAGATGGCTACACCTTC
CASSPASLDGYTF
>NA|TRBV10-3|TRBJ2-3|NA
TGTGCCACCTATGGGGCGGATACGCAGTATTTT
CATYGADTQYF
>TRBD1|TRBV2|TRBJ2-7|NA
TGTGCCAGCAGCCCCCCCGGGACAGGCACCTACGAGCAGTACTTC
CASSPPGTGTYEQYF
>NA|TRBV2|TRBJ1-1|NA
TGTGCCAGCAGCCCCTCCGTCACTGAAGCTTTCTTT
CASSPSVTEAFF
>NA|TRBV15|TRBJ1-1|few
TGTGCCACCAGCGACTACCAGGGGCGGAACACTGAAGCTTTCTTT
CATSDYQGRNTEAFF
>TRBD2|TRBV6-5|TRBJ2-7|NA
TGTGCCAGCAGTTACTCGATAATCCAGCGGGGCGAGCAGTACTTC
CASSYSIIQRGEQYF
>NA|TRBV7-6|TRBJ1-4|NA
TGTGCCAGCAGCCAGACTCGGGGAGGGCAGCCACTGTTTTTT
CASSQTRGGQPLFF
>NA|TRBV12-3/TRBV12-4|TRBJ2-7|NA
TGTGCCAGCAGCTTGACGGATCAATCGTACGAGCAGTACTTC
CASSLTDQSYEQYF
>NA|TRBV19|TRBJ1-2|NA
TGTGCCAGTAGTATAGTAGGGGTATCCTATGGCTACACCTTC
CASSIVGVSYGYTF
>NA|TRBV14|TRBJ1-2|many
TGTGCCAGCAGCCAAGCCATCGAGTATGGCTACACCTTC
CASSQAIEYGYTF
>NA|TRBV2|TRBJ2-3|NA
TGTGCCAGCAGCCACACAGGGACGCAAAACACAGATACGCAGTATTTT
CASSHTGTQNTDTQYF
>NA|TRBV15|TRBJ2-1|many
TGTGCCACCAGCACGACAGGAGGCGGACTTCTCTACAATGAGCAGTTCTTC
CATSTTGGGLLYNEQFF
>TRBD1|TRBV5-4|TRBJ1-2|NA
TGTGCCAGCAGCTTGGGTTCCCAGGGGGGTGGCTACACCTTC
CASSLGSQGGGYTF
>TRBD1|TRBV19|TRBJ1-1|NA
TGTGCCGGCCAGGGGGCAGGGGGCTTAACTGAAGCTCTCTTT
CAGQGAGGLTEALF
>TRBD2|TRBV6-5|TRBJ2-6|NA
TGTGCCAGCAGGTCCGAATACAATAGCGGGAGGCGCTCTGGGGCCAACGTCCTGACTTTC
CASRSEYNSGRRSGANVLTF
>NA|TRBV20-1|TRBJ1-1|NA
TGCAGTGCTGGGAAGGATGGCAGGGAGGACACTGAAGCTTTCTTT
CSAGKDGREDTEAFF
>NA|TRBV7-8|TRBJ1-5|NA
TGTGCCAGCGGCCCTTGGCATAGCAATCAGCCCCAGCATTTT
CASGPWHSNQPQHF
>NA|TRBV27|TRBJ1-3|few
TGTGCCAGCAGGGACCTCTCTGGAAACACCATATATTTT
CASRDLSGNTIYF
>NA|TRBV2|TRBJ2-1|NA
TGTGCCAGCTTTGAGTATAGCTGGGTACGGTACAATGAGCAGTTCTTC
CASFEYSWVRYNEQFF
>NA|TRBV6-1|TRBJ1-2|NA
TGTGCCAGCAGTGAAATCTTGGTGACAGCGAACTATGGCTACACCTTC
CASSEILVTANYGYTF
>NA|TRBV30|TRBJ1-2|NA
TGTGCCTGGAGTCCCGGGATTTCAGGGTCTAACTATGGCTACACCTTC
CAWSPGISGSNYGYTF
>TRBD2|TRBV29-1|TRBJ2-5|NA
TGCAGCGTGCTGCGGGGGCAAGAGACCCAGTACTTC
CSVLRGQETQYF
>NA|TRBV10-3|TRBJ2-7|NA
TGTGCCACTCAAATGGGGCGGGAATCCTACGAGCAGTACTTC
CATQMGRESYEQYF
>NA|TRBV5-6|TRBJ2-1|many
TGTGCCAGCAGCTTGGGAGGGCGGATCGACTCCTACAATGAGCAGTTCTTC
CASSLGGRIDSYNEQFF
>TRBD1|TRBV25-1|TRBJ1-2|NA
TGTGCCAGCTCAGGGACAGGGAACTATGGCTACACCTTC
CASSGTGNYGYTF
>TRBD2|TRBV7-8|TRBJ2-2|NA
TGTGCCAGCAGCTCGCGGGGGGGCCGGACCGGGGAGCTGTTTTTT
CASSSRGGRTGELFF
>NA|TRBV19|TRBJ1-6|NA
TGTGCCAGTACCGAGGGAGGCCTTAGGGGTTCACCCCTCCACTTT
CASTEGGLRGSPLHF
>NA|TRBV5-1|TRBJ2-7|NA
TGCGCCAGCAGCCTTCCTGCGGAGGGGAGTGTCGACGAGCAGTACTTC
CASSLPAEGSVDEQYF
>NA|TRBV20-1|TRBJ2-6|NA
TGCAGTGCTAGAGATCCCTCTTGGGGCTCTGGGGCCAACGTCCTGACTTTC
CSARDPSWGSGANVLTF